Listed below are T cell receptor beta chains from one sample, sequenced in a study of OX40 agonist ivuxolimab in advanced cancers. Here immunoSEQ multiplex PCR was the method, and the copy in TCRdb shows in-frame clones only, minus some. The profile covers 36,000 or so clones, with roughly 81% appearing a single time and about a fifth taken by the ten largest. The sequencing here drew on CD4+ or CD8+ T cells sorted from blood, taken in a trial of the OX40 agonist ivuxolimab. The receptors come from an adult with an advanced solid tumor such as melanoma, head and neck, liver or kidney cancer. The CDR3 runs from the conserved cysteine through the conserved F or W.

CDR3aa,j_gene,len,v_gene
CASSLGQGNGNTIYF,TRBJ1-3,15,TRBV7-9
CASSFYYSEKLFF,TRBJ1-4,13,TRBV5-6
CASSLAWGRGYTF,TRBJ1-2,13,TRBV27
CASSVTGITGELFF,TRBJ2-2,14,TRBV25-1
CASTNGAHKPQHF,TRBJ1-5,13,TRBV19
CAISFMPQANEQYF,TRBJ2-7,14,TRBV10-3
CASSLGQYSLGYNEQFF,TRBJ2-1,17,TRBV7-2
CASSLYGAGGNTEAFF,TRBJ1-1,16,TRBV5-6
CASSYFLF,TRBJ2-1,8,TRBV6-5
CASSPPLSSGGSTDTQYF,TRBJ2-3,18,TRBV7-9
CASSLAVGGGRDTQYF,TRBJ2-3,16,TRBV7-2
CASSLTGGTYEQYF,TRBJ2-7,14,TRBV7-3
CASSRAWGEADTQYF,TRBJ2-3,15,TRBV5-6
CASSLTGGTGEQYF,TRBJ2-7,14,TRBV19
CASSIRRGSTDTQYF,TRBJ2-3,15,TRBV19
CASSLEVQYEQFF,TRBJ2-1,13,TRBV7-8
CATSRDGFYGYTF,TRBJ1-2,13,TRBV15
CACLTSGKVGTQYF,TRBJ2-5,14,TRBV30
CASSFGTGGEQYF,TRBJ2-7,13,TRBV28
CASSQAWNPGQGYRVHTGELFF,TRBJ2-2,22,TRBV4-1
CAWSVAGPGNTIYF,TRBJ1-3,14,TRBV30
CASSFGNPSSYNEQFF,TRBJ2-1,16,TRBV7-6
CASSESWAATNEKLFF,TRBJ1-4,16,TRBV6-1
CASSINAGTRNTEAFF,TRBJ1-1,16,TRBV19
CASRSTGTSSYEQYF,TRBJ2-7,15,TRBV6-6
CASSPPGTGTGPQHF,TRBJ1-5,15,TRBV7-2
CASSYEPASGNTIYF,TRBJ1-3,15,TRBV6-6
CASSVDVGYEQYF,TRBJ2-7,13,TRBV9
CASSPPGTDRNYGYTF,TRBJ1-2,16,TRBV18
CASSYRAKGHQPQHF,TRBJ1-5,15,TRBV6-5
CASSHRYPPEVNEKLFF,TRBJ1-4,17,TRBV4-1
CASSTTDRISYEQYF,TRBJ2-7,15,TRBV6-1
CASSFGPGSNQPQHF,TRBJ1-5,15,TRBV7-8
CASSLEGQGTSYEQYF,TRBJ2-7,16,TRBV7-8
CASKGATLSSGNTIYF,TRBJ1-3,16,TRBV28
CASSYRQGKSEQFF,TRBJ2-1,14,TRBV6-5
CATAFGTVDNEQFF,TRBJ2-1,14,TRBV6-1
CATHSGGYGYTF,TRBJ1-2,12,TRBV5-4
CASSLVSNRGNEQFF,TRBJ2-1,15,TRBV7-8
CSVRLWTNEQFF,TRBJ2-1,12,TRBV29-1
CASSPDRVQFF,TRBJ2-1,11,TRBV7-9
CASSPAASSSTDTQYF,TRBJ2-3,16,TRBV4-1
CASSPTRSPAGYGYTF,TRBJ1-2,16,TRBV7-9
CASSGDKYSPLHF,TRBJ1-6,13,TRBV6-5
CASSQGDRANQPQHF,TRBJ1-5,15,TRBV4-2
CASRSGNPPEQYF,TRBJ2-7,13,TRBV28
CASSESSINEKLFF,TRBJ1-4,14,TRBV2
CASSVASSNQPQHF,TRBJ1-5,14,TRBV2
CASSVPGSQETQYF,TRBJ2-5,14,TRBV9
CASSSEQYF,TRBJ2-7,9,TRBV19